These 14 T cell receptor beta chains were all obtained from the same sample, sequenced in a study of graft-versus-host responses after intestinal transplantation. Which antigens these TCRs recognize remains unknown. Clones were sequenced by immunoSEQ multiplex PCR, and TCRdb holds only the in-frame ones, with some missing. Among more than 95,000 clones listed, approximately 93% were seen once. Sequenced here: unstimulated CD8+ T cells sorted from spleen or lymph node cells, sampled before intestinal transplant. These TCRs come from a human donor who received an intestinal transplant.

This clone was counted a single time. The rearrangement uses TRBV2 and TRBJ2-1; 11 bases are shared with TRBD2. There are 15 residues in the CDR3. The V gene's germline CDR1 is SNHLY and CDR2 FYNNEI. V shed 7 bases and J 8 bases; nucleotides not matched to a gene: 10. CDR3 in amino acids: CASNLLAGGRYEQFF. The DNA of the CDR3 is TGTGCCAGCAATTTGTTAGCGGGGGGGCGGTATGAGCAGTTCTTC.

This rearrangement joins TRBV5-3 to TRBJ1-1, with D possibly TRBD1 on 5 matching bases. TRBV5-3 has ORF status, its function being uncertain. The CDR3 is made up of 11 amino acids. Trimming cost V 10 bases and J 5 bases, with 12 bases left between them. The CDR3 coding sequence is TGTGCCGGTGGTCGGGGGACTGAAGCTTTCTTT. Amino acid sequence: CAGGRGTEAFF.

The rearrangement joins TRBV6-6 to TRBJ1-1; TRBD1 might be the D (6 bases). CDR3 size: 12 residues. V shed 5 bases and J shed 4 bases, with 8 bases lying between them. CDR1 MNHNY and CDR2 SVGAGI come from the germline V gene (reference sequence). The CDR3 DNA reads as TGTGCCAGCAGTCCGGACAGCACTGAAGCTTTCTTT. Translating it yields CASSPDSTEAFF.

The rearrangement joins TRBV9 to TRBJ2-7, with D possibly called TRBD1 or TRBD2 (5 bases each). Germline V gives CDR1 SGDLS, CDR2 YYNGEE. CDR3 length: 14 residues. Trimming stripped 1 base from V and 5 bases from J, with 13 bases between. CDR3: CASSVTQGVDEQYF. For the CDR3, the DNA is TGTGCCAGCAGCGTAACTCAGGGAGTCGACGAGCAGTACTTC.

The chain carries TRBV5-6 and TRBJ2-7, with a tentative D call TRBD2 (6 bases). CDR1 and CDR2 (germline): SGHDT, YYEEEE. This CDR3 comprises 12 residues. Trimming removed 0 bases from V and 7 bases from J, with 8 bases in between. Here the CDR3 DNA reads TGTGCCAGCAGCTTGGTAGGACTAGAGCAGTACTTC. Its translation: CASSLVGLEQYF.

The chain employs TRBV6-1 and TRBJ2-7, with D uncertain. From germline, CDR1 is MNHNS and CDR2 SASEGT. V lost 6 bases, J lost 1 base, and 10 bases lay in between. This CDR3 is 13 amino acids long. CDR3 sequence reads: CASSMDGSYEQYF. The CDR3 region has the DNA TGTGCCAGCAGCATGGACGGATCCTACGAGCAGTACTTC.

This chain links TRBV5-5 with TRBJ2-7, with 8 bases that match TRBD1. The CDR3 length is 14 residues. Trimming removed 4 bases from V and 6 bases from J; junction bases left unmatched: 9. The germline V gene has CDR1 SGHKS and CDR2 YYEKEE (reference sequence). This chain's CDR3 is CASSLDRVYGEQYF. CDR3 nucleotide sequence: TGTGCCAGCAGCCTGGACAGGGTTTATGGCGAGCAGTACTTC.

Concerning this clone itself: The sample holds other DNA sequences that translate to the same CDR3. This chain uses TRBV7-6 with TRBJ2-5, with D tentatively TRBD2 (6 bases). This CDR3 has 17 amino acids. V was trimmed by 0 bases and J by 5 bases, leaving 19 bases between them. Per germline, CDR1 SGHVS and CDR2 FNYEAQ. The chain's CDR3 is CASSLASPDYLSETQYF. CDR3 DNA: TGTGCCAGCAGCTTAGCTAGTCCGGACTACCTCTCGGAGACCCAGTACTTC.

The J gene is TRBJ2-7, the V gene TRBV15; 7 bases map to TRBD2. Germline-derived CDR1 and CDR2 are LNHNV and YYDKDF (reference sequence). V lost 0 bases, J lost 2 bases, and 10 bases stayed unmatched. This CDR3 region has 17 residues. Here the CDR3 DNA reads TGTGCCACCAGCAGAGAAGGGATGCTAGCGGAAGCCTACGAGCAGTACTTC. This codes for CATSREGMLAEAYEQYF.

The rearrangement joins TRBV4-1 to TRBJ1-5; 7 bases match TRBD1. The trim removed 5 bases at V and 3 bases at J, leaving 7 bases unmatched. Germline assignment: CDR1 MGHRA and CDR2 YSYEKL. The length of the CDR3 is 15 residues. CDR3 amino acids: CASSAWDSTNQPQHF. The CDR3 DNA follows: TGCGCCAGCAGCGCCTGGGACAGCACCAATCAGCCCCAGCATTTT.

V is TRBV25-1 and J is TRBJ2-2; 9 nucleotides agree with TRBD2. Germline trimming cut 3 bases from V and 4 bases from J; bases unmatched to any gene: 0. The CDR3 is made up of 14 amino acids. CDR1 is MGHDK, CDR2 SYGVNS, per germline. CDR3 sequence reads: CASSETSGTGELFF. The CDR3 DNA is TGTGCCAGCAGTGAGACTAGCGGCACCGGGGAGCTGTTTTTT.

The chain combines TRBV4-1 with TRBJ2-6; no clear D gene. The CDR3 contains 17 residues. The V end lost 1 base, the J end lost 0 bases, and 10 bases lay between the germline ends. Per germline, CDR1 MGHRA and CDR2 YSYEKL. For the CDR3, the DNA is TGCGCCAGCAGCCAAGCGATTACTGACTCTGGGGCCAACGTCCTGACTTTC. Encoded protein: CASSQAITDSGANVLTF.

This clone was recorded once. The rearrangement links TRBV7-9 to TRBJ2-1; 11 bases line up with TRBD2. The germline CDR1 and CDR2 sequences are SEHNR and FQNEAQ (reference sequence). V lost 0 bases, J lost 0 bases, and 7 bases stayed unmatched. This CDR3 comprises 19 residues. This CDR3 is CASSLAGLAGGSSYNEQFF. The DNA for the CDR3 is TGTGCCAGCAGCTTAGCGGGGCTAGCGGGGGGAAGCTCCTACAATGAGCAGTTCTTC. The full variable domain, completed using reference TRBV7-9 and TRBJ2-1, is DTGVSQNPRHKITKRGQNVTFRCDPISEHNRLYWYRQTLGQGPEFLTYFQNEAQLEKSRLLSDRFSAERPKGSFSTLEIQRTEQGDSAMYLCASSLAGLAGGSSYNEQFFGPGTRLTVL.

About this clone itself: Distinct nucleotide sequences in the sample also encode this CDR3. V is TRBV7-6 and J is TRBJ2-1; 9 nucleotides match TRBD2. Per the germline V gene, CDR1 is SGHVS and CDR2 is FNYEAQ. The CDR3 is 15 residues long. Germline trimming cut 5 bases from V and 4 bases from J; bases unmatched to any gene: 6. CDR3 residues: CASSPVAGDYNEQFF. The CDR3, as DNA: TGTGCCAGCAGCCCAGTAGCGGGGGATTACAATGAGCAGTTCTTC.